Listed here are 6 T cell receptor beta chains from one sample, sequenced in a study of T cell repertoires in cytomegalovirus infection. These receptors' antigens are unknown. TCRdb reprocessed the reads via MiXCR and lists one record per CDR3 protein. In the table there are hundreds of thousands of distinct CDR3 sequences, almost 30% of which are singletons. The source was cultured PBMCs, collected from culture after CMV antigen stimulation. These receptor sequences come from a human donor in good health (CMV status not recorded). Some clones in this sample may be carry-over from other donors' samples.

Written as DNA, the CDR3 is TGCGCCAGCAGCTCAGACAGTATGGGCTATGGCTACACCTTC. Its protein is CASSSDSMGYGYTF. This chain uses TRBV5-1 with TRBJ1-2, with a weak D call TRBD1 (5 bases). The CDR3 has 14 amino acids. CDR1 and CDR2 from the germline V gene are SGHRS and YFSETQ. V lost 3 bases and J lost 4, with 13 bases in between. Full variable domain (rest looked up from reference TRBV5-1 and TRBJ1-2): KAGVTQTPRYLIKTRGQQVTLSCSPISGHRSVSWYQQTPGQGLQFLFEYFSETQRNKGNFPGRFSGRQFSNSRSEMNVSTLELGDSALYLCASSSDSMGYGYTFGSGTRLTVV.

This clonotype was seen a handful of times. The V and J genes are TRBV29-1 and TRBJ2-1; TRBD2 matches 12 bases. The V gene's germline CDR1 is SQVTM and CDR2 ANQGSEA. V lost 4 bases and J lost 9; bases outside the gene matches: 7. The CDR3 consists of 14 residues. The CDR3 loop reads CSVVLAGGPSEQFF. CDR3 nucleotides: TGCAGCGTTGTTCTAGCGGGGGGGCCAAGTGAGCAGTTCTTC.

V gene TRBV28 combines with J gene TRBJ2-1; 13 bases match TRBD2. V gave up 10 bases and J gave up 11 bases; unmatched junction bases: 8. CDR3 size: 13 residues. Per the germline V gene, CDR1 is MDHEN and CDR2 is SYDVKM. CDR3 region: CAIGTSGTSQQFF. As DNA, the CDR3 is TGTGCCATAGGGACTAGCGGGACATCCCAGCAGTTCTTC.

This clonotype was seen at least ten times. The chain couples TRBV5-6 to TRBJ1-4; no clear D. The CDR3 covers 13 residues. Germline V gene data show CDR1 as SGHDT and CDR2 as YYEEEE. V was pared by 0 bases and J by 5 bases, with 5 bases between. CDR3 in DNA: TGTGCCAGCAGCTTGGAACGGAATGAAAAACTGTTTTTT. Protein sequence: CASSLERNEKLFF. Full variable domain (outside the CDR3, taken from reference TRBV5-6 and TRBJ1-4): DAGVTQSPTHLIKTRGQQVTLRCSPKSGHDTVSWYQQALGQGPQFIFQYYEEEERQRGNFPDRFSGHQFPNYSSELNVNALLLGDSALYLCASSLERNEKLFFGSGTQLSVL.

This chain connects TRBV5-6 to TRBJ1-1; a possible D gene is TRBD1 (5 bases). The V and J ends lost 1 base and 2 bases respectively, with 15 bases between them. The CDR3 is 16 amino acids. Germline lookup yields CDR1 SGHDT and CDR2 YYEEEE. CDR3 region: CASSLIRIQANTEAFF. The CDR3 DNA is TGTGCCAGCAGCTTGATAAGGATACAGGCCAACACTGAAGCTTTCTTT. Drawing the rest from reference TRBV5-6 and TRBJ1-1, the complete variable domain is DAGVTQSPTHLIKTRGQQVTLRCSPKSGHDTVSWYQQALGQGPQFIFQYYEEEERQRGNFPDRFSGHQFPNYSSELNVNALLLGDSALYLCASSLIRIQANTEAFFGQGTRLTVV.

This clonotype was counted many times. This CDR3 is CASSSWGNSNQPQHF. CDR3 nucleotides: TGTGCCAGCAGCTCCTGGGGCAACTCCAATCAGCCCCAGCATTTT. This chain links TRBV7-2 with TRBJ1-5, with D possibly TRBD1 on 5 matching bases. V was trimmed by 4 bases and J by 3 bases, leaving 13 bases between them. The CDR3 loop spans 15 amino acids. Germline V lookup: CDR1 SGHTA, CDR2 FQGNSA.